Listed below are T cell receptor beta chains from one sample, sequenced in a study of T cells in Graves' hyperthyroidism and ophthalmopathy. TCRdb used MiXCR to reprocess the multiplex PCR reads, holding one entry per CDR3 protein. The repertoire holds approximately 610,000 distinct CDR3 sequences, with around 17% as singletons. The specimen was blood. These TCRs come from a woman aged 18-29 years with Graves' hyperthyroidism. The CDR3 runs from the conserved cysteine through the conserved F or W. Fields, in order: D gene, clone size, CDR3 length, V gene, J gene, CDR3 protein, CDR3 DNA. A D gene is named only where the DNA matches it firmly. A clone size is listed for some rows: how often the clone was seen (once, few, many), or a class if it is expanded.

TRBD1,NA,13,TRBV14,TRBJ2-7,CASSLIPGGEQYF,TGTGCCAGCAGCCTTATACCAGGGGGCGAGCAGTACTTC
NA,NA,15,TRBV12-3/TRBV12-4,TRBJ1-2,CASSLGVLASYGYTF,TGTGCCAGCAGTTTAGGGGTGCTAGCTAGCTATGGCTACACCTTC
TRBD1,NA,15,TRBV7-2,TRBJ2-7,CASSQPGQGRNEQYF,TGCGCCAGCAGCCAACCGGGACAGGGGCGGAACGAGCAGTACTTC
TRBD2,NA,18,TRBV20-1,TRBJ2-1,CSANTGLAGGQIVNEQFF,TGCAGTGCCAATACGGGACTAGCGGGGGGGCAGATTGTCAATGAGCAGTTCTTC
NA,NA,8,TRBV29-1,TRBJ1-2,CSVDAFTF,TGCAGCGTTGACGCTTTCACCTTC
TRBD2,few,14,TRBV20-1,TRBJ2-7,CSAYGLAPNYEQYF,TGCAGTGCATACGGACTAGCGCCTAACTACGAGCAGTACTTC
TRBD1,few,14,TRBV11-2,TRBJ2-7,CASSSRDRGYEQCF,TGTGCCAGCAGCTCCCGGGACAGGGGCTACGAGCAGTGCTTC
NA,few,12,TRBV7-2,TRBJ1-4,CASSETNEKLFF,TGTGCCAGCAGCGAAACTAATGAAAAACTGTTTTTT
NA,NA,15,TRBV27,TRBJ2-1,CASSSRQYSYNEQFF,TGTGCCAGCAGTTCTAGACAGTACTCCTACAATGAGCAGTTCTTC
TRBD1,many,14,TRBV9,TRBJ2-7,CASSAGQGLYEQYF,TGTGCCAGCAGCGCCGGACAGGGGCTTTACGAGCAGTACTTC
NA,few,14,TRBV4-1,TRBJ1-5,CASSQEAGVQPQHF,TGCGCCAGCAGCCAAGAAGCGGGAGTTCAGCCCCAGCATTTT
TRBD2,few,14,TRBV20-1,TRBJ2-7,CSALTSGYSYEQYF,TGCAGTGCTTTGACTAGCGGTTACTCCTACGAGCAGTACTTC
NA,many,16,TRBV27,TRBJ1-1,CASTKVRDRMNTEAFF,TGTGCCAGCACGAAAGTAAGGGACCGCATGAACACTGAAGCTTTCTTT
NA,many,14,TRBV12-3/TRBV12-4,TRBJ1-1,CASSFFEGNTEAFF,TGTGCCAGCAGTTTTTTTGAGGGGAACACTGAAGCTTTCTTT
TRBD1,NA,16,TRBV6-1,TRBJ1-4,CASSARRTGLDEKLFF,TGTGCCAGCAGTGCTCGACGGACAGGGCTGGATGAAAAACTGTTTTTT